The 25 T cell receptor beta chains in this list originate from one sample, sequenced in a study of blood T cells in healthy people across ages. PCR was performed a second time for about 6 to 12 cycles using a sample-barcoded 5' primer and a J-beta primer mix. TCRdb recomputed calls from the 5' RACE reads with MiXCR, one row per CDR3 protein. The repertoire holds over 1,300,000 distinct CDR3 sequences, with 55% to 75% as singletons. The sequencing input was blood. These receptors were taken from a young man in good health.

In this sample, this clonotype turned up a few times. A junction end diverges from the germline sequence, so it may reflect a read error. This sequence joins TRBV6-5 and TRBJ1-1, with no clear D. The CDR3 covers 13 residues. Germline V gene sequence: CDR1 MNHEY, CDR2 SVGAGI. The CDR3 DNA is TGTGCCAGCAGTGACTCCCCTGATGCGGAAGCTTTCTTT. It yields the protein CASSDSPDAEAFF.

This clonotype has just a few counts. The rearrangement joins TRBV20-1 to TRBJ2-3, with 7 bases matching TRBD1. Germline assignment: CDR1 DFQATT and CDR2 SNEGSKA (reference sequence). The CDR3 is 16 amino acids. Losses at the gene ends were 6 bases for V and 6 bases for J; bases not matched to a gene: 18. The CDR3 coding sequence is TGCAGTGCACGGGTCGGAAGGACAGGACCTAGGGATACGCAGTATTTT. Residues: CSARVGRTGPRDTQYF.

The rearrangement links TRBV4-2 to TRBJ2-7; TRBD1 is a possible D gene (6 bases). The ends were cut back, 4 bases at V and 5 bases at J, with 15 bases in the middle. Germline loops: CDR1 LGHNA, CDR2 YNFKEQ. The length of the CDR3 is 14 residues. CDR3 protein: CASSRVGQLDEQYF. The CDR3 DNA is TGTGCCAGCAGCCGAGTAGGACAGCTCGACGAGCAGTACTTC.

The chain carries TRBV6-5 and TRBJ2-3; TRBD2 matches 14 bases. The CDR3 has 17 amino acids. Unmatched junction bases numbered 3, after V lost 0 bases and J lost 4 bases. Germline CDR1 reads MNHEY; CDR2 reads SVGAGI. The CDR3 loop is CASSYSGLAGVPDTQYF. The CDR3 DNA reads TGTGCCAGCAGTTACTCGGGACTAGCGGGGGTCCCAGATACGCAGTATTTT.

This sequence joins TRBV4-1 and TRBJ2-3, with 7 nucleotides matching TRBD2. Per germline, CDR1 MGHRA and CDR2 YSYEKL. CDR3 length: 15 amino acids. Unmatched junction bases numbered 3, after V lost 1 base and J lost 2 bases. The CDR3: CASSQGAGITDTQYF. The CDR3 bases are TGCGCCAGCAGCCAAGGAGCGGGGATCACAGATACGCAGTATTTT.

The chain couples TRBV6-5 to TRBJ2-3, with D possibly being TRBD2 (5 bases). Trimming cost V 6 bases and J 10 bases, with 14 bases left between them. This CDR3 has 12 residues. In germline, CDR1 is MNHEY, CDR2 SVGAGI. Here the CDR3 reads CASSIPGYSQYF. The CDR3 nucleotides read TGTGCCAGCAGCATCCCGGGATACTCGCAGTATTTT.

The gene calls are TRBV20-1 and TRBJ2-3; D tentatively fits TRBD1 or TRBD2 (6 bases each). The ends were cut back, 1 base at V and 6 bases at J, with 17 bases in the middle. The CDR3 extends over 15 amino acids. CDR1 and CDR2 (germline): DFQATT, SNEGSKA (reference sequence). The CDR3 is CSARARGGQVDTQYF. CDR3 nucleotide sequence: TGCAGTGCTAGAGCCAGGGGAGGCCAGGTGGATACGCAGTATTTT.

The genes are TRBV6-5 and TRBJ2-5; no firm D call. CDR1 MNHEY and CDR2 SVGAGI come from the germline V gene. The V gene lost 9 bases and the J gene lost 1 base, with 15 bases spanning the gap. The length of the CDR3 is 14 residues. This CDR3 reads CASATGLSQETQYF. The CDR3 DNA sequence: TGTGCCAGTGCGACTGGGCTATCCCAAGAGACCCAGTACTTC.

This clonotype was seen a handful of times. The CDR3 loop reads CASSPRLAGGKETQYF. As DNA, the CDR3 is TGTGCCAGCAGCCCACGACTAGCGGGGGGCAAGGAGACCCAGTACTTC. The rearrangement uses TRBV7-2 and TRBJ2-5; TRBD2 agrees at 13 bases. This CDR3 comprises 16 residues. From germline, CDR1 is SGHTA and CDR2 FQGNSA. V trimming: 5 bases; J trimming: 5 bases; junction bases outside the gene matches: 8.

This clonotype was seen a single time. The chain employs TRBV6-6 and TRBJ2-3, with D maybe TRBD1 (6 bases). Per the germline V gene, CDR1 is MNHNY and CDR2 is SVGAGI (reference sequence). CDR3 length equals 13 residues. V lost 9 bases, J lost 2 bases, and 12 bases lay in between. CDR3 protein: CASNRAPTDTQYF. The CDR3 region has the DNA TGTGCCAGTAACAGGGCCCCCACAGATACGCAGTATTTT.

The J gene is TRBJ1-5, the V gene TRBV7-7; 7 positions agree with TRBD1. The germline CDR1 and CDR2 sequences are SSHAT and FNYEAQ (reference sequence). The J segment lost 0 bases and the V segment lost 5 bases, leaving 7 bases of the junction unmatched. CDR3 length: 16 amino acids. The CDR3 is CASSLGQEHSNQPQHF. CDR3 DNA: TGTGCCAGCAGCCTCGGACAGGAACATAGCAATCAGCCCCAGCATTTT.

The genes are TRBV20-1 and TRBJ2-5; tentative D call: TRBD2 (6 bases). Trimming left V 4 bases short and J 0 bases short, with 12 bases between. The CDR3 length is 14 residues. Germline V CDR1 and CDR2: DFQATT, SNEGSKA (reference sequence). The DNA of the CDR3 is TGCAGTGCTACTAGCGAGTCTTACCAAGAGACCCAGTACTTC. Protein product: CSATSESYQETQYF.

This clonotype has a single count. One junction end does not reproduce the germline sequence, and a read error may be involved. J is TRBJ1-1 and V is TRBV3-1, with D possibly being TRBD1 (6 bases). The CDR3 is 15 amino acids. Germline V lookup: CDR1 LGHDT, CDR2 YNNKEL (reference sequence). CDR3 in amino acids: CASSQVPGVNTEAFF. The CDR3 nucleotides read TGTGCCAGTAGCCAAGTGCCAGGGGTGAACACTGAAGCTTTCTTT.

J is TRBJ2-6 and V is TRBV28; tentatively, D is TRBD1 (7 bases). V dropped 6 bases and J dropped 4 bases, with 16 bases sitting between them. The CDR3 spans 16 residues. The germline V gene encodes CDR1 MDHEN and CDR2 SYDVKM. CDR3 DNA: TGTGCCAGCAGCTCCCAGGGGGGACCCGGGGCCAACGTCCTGACTTTC. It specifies CASSSQGGPGANVLTF.

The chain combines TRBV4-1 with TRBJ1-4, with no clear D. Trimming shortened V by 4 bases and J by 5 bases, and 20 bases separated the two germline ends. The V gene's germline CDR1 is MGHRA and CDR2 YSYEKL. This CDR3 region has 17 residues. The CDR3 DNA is TGCGCCAGCAGCCTGAGCGGGAAGGCAAACCGAAATGAAAAACTGTTTTTT. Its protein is CASSLSGKANRNEKLFF.

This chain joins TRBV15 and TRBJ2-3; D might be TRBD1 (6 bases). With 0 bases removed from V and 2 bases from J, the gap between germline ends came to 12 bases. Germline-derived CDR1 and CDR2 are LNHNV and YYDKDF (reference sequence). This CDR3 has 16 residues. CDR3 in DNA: TGTGCCACCAGCAGAGAGAACAGGGTTTCCACAGATACGCAGTATTTT. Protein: CATSRENRVSTDTQYF.

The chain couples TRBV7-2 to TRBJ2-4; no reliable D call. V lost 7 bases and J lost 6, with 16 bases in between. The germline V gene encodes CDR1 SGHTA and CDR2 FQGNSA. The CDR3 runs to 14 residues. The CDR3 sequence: CASKLNGFINIQYF. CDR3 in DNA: TGTGCCAGCAAACTAAATGGGTTTATAAACATTCAGTACTTC.

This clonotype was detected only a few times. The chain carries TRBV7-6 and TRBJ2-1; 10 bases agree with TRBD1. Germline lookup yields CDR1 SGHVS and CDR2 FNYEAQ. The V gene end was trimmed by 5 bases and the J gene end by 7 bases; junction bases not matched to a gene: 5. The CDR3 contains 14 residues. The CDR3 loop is CASSIEGQGNEQFF. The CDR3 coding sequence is TGTGCCAGCAGCATAGAGGGACAGGGGAATGAGCAGTTCTTC.

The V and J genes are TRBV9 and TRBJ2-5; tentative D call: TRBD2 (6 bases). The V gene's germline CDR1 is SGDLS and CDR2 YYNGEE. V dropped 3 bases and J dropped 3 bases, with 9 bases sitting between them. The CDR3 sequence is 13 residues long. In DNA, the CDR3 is TGTGCCAGCAGCGCCGGCGGGGAAGAGACCCAGTACTTC. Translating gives CASSAGGEETQYF.

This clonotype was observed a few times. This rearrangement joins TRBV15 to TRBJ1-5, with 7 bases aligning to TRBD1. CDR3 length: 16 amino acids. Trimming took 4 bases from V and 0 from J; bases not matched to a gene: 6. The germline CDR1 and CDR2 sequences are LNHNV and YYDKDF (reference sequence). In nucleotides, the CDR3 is TGTGCCACCAGCAAGAGACAGGGTAGTAGCAATCAGCCCCAGCATTTT. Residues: CATSKRQGSSNQPQHF.

CDR3 coding DNA: TGTGCCGAAACCCGGGGGTCGAATCAGCCCCAGCATTTT. Translating it yields CAETRGSNQPQHF. The chain links TRBV5-5 to TRBJ1-5; D perhaps matches TRBD1 (5 bases). Deletions cut 10 bases from V and 4 bases from J, with 15 bases between. CDR1 is SGHKS, CDR2 YYEKEE, per germline (reference sequence). This CDR3 is built from 13 residues.

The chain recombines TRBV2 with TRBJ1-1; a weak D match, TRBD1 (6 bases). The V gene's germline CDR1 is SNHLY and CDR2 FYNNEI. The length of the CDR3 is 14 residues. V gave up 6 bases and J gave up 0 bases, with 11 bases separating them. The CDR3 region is CASSLRTVNTEAFF. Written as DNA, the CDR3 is TGTGCCAGCAGCCTTAGGACAGTGAACACTGAAGCTTTCTTT.

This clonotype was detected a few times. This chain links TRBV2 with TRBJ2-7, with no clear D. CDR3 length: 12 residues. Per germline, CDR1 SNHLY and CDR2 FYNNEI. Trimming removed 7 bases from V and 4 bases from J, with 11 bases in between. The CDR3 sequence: CASKGRPYEQYF. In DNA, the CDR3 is TGTGCCAGCAAGGGCAGACCTTACGAGCAGTACTTC.

CDR3 loop: CATWGGVEQYF. CDR3 DNA sequence: TGTGCAACCTGGGGAGGGGTTGAGCAGTACTTC. The chain employs TRBV5-8 and TRBJ2-7; 7 positions match TRBD2. From germline, CDR1 is SGHTS and CDR2 YDEGEE. This CDR3 region has 11 residues.

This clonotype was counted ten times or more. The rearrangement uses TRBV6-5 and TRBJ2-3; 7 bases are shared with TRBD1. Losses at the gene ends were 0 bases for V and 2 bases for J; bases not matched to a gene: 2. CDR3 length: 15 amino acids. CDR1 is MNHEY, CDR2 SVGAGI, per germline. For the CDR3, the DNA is TGTGCCAGCAGTTACTCGGGACAGTACACAGATACGCAGTATTTT. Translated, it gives CASSYSGQYTDTQYF.